These 17 T cell receptor beta chains originate from one sample sequenced in a study of monozygotic twins with inflammatory bowel disease. TCRdb re-analyzed the 5' RACE reads; it lists each CDR3 protein once, without DNA. In all, the sample yields some 450,000 distinct CDR3 sequences. Sequenced input: blood. The receptors here all came from a human donor with ulcerative colitis or Crohn's disease, or a healthy co-twin of an affected twin (not recorded which).

This CDR3 reads CASSYITSGGAEQYF. The rearrangement joins TRBV2 to TRBJ2-7; TCRdb picks TRBD2, but there is no DNA to check that call. The CDR3 sequence is 15 residues long. Germline V lookup: CDR1 SNHLY, CDR2 FYNNEI.

V usage is TRBV27 and J usage is TRBJ2-1; TCRdb names TRBD2, which stays unverified in the absence of DNA. The V gene's germline CDR1 is MNHEY and CDR2 SMNVEV (reference sequence). This CDR3 has 15 residues. The CDR3 sequence: CASRVASGTFDEQFF.

The chain has TRBV18 and TRBJ1-4; TCRdb calls TRBD1, which cannot be checked without DNA. Germline CDR1 KGHSH, CDR2 LQKENI. CDR3 length: 15 residues. This chain's CDR3 is CASSPLPTGREKLFF.

The rearrangement joins TRBV5-1 to TRBJ2-7; TCRdb's D gene call, TRBD1, goes unchecked for lack of DNA. This CDR3 region has 16 residues. Germline CDR1 and CDR2: SGHRS and YFSETQ. The CDR3 loop is CASSPGQGATSYEQYF. Combining the CDR3 with reference TRBV5-1 and TRBJ2-7 gives the whole variable domain KAGVTQTPRYLIKTRGQQVTLSCSPISGHRSVSWYQQTPGQGLQFLFEYFSETQRNKGNFPGRFSGRQFSNSRSEMNVSTLELGDSALYLCASSPGQGATSYEQYFGPGTRLTVT.

This chain links TRBV7-3 with TRBJ2-2; TCRdb outputs TRBD1, but without DNA this stays unchecked. The CDR3 runs to 18 residues. Germline V gene sequence: CDR1 SGHTA, CDR2 FQGTGA. The CDR3 protein is CASSSQGYRTVEIGELFF.

The CDR3 reads CASSQDGTSGGTDTQYF. This chain connects TRBV4-1 to TRBJ2-3; TCRdb's assignment of TRBD2 cannot be checked, as there is no DNA. Looked up from germline, CDR1 is MGHRA and CDR2 is YSYEKL. The CDR3 spans 17 residues.

The V gene is TRBV11-2, the J gene TRBJ1-1. Per the germline V gene, CDR1 is SGHAT and CDR2 is FQNNGV. This CDR3 region has 13 residues. The CDR3 loop reads CASSLFQGGEAFF.

J is TRBJ2-7 and V is TRBV29-1; TCRdb lists TRBD1, though no DNA is available to test this call. The CDR3 extends over 13 amino acids. Germline CDR1 SQVTM, CDR2 ANQGSEA. The chain's CDR3 is CSVTGTVTYEQYF.

V usage is TRBV4-3 and J usage is TRBJ1-1. CDR1 and CDR2 (germline): LGHNA, YSLEER. This CDR3 is 13 amino acids long. The CDR3 sequence is CASSQEEETEAFF.

The chain is built from TRBV4-3 and TRBJ2-7; TCRdb's D gene call, TRBD2, goes unchecked for lack of DNA. Per the germline V gene, CDR1 is LGHNA and CDR2 is YSLEER. The CDR3 runs 18 residues. The CDR3 loop reads CASSQVSSGATIPYEQYF.

J is TRBJ2-7 and V is TRBV5-1; the D gene TCRdb calls, TRBD1, cannot be checked with no DNA. Germline V gives CDR1 SGHRS, CDR2 YFSETQ. The CDR3 is 15 residues long. The chain's CDR3 is CASSLMGQGEDEQYF.

The chain is built from TRBV5-1 and TRBJ2-1; TCRdb's assignment of TRBD2 cannot be checked, as there is no DNA. The germline gives CDR1 SGHRS, CDR2 YFSETQ. This CDR3 region has 15 residues. Here the CDR3 reads CASSQAGGPGNEQFF.

The rearrangement uses TRBV7-3 and TRBJ2-6; TCRdb gives TRBD1 as the D gene, but with no DNA this cannot be confirmed. The CDR3 runs to 16 residues. CDR1 SGHTA and CDR2 FQGTGA come from the germline V gene. The CDR3 here is CASSTQGVSGANVLTF. Looking up the rest from reference TRBV7-3 and TRBJ2-6 gives the full variable domain: GAGVSQTPSNKVTEKGKYVELRCDPISGHTALYWYRQSLGQGPEFLIYFQGTGAADDSGLPNDRFFAVRPEGSVSTLKIQRTERGDSAVYLCASSTQGVSGANVLTFGAGSRLTVL.

The chain carries TRBV20-1 and TRBJ1-1. The CDR3 loop spans 18 amino acids. Looked up from germline, CDR1 is DFQATT and CDR2 is SNEGSKA (reference sequence). CDR3 region: CSARDRGGRRHTFGEAFF.

V gene TRBV5-1 combines with J gene TRBJ1-2. CDR3 length: 12 residues. Germline CDR1 SGHRS, CDR2 YFSETQ. The CDR3 protein is CASSSDYYGYTF.

The chain has TRBV20-1 and TRBJ2-1; TCRdb's D gene call, TRBD2, goes unchecked for lack of DNA. CDR3 length: 17 amino acids. Looked up from germline, CDR1 is DFQATT and CDR2 is SNEGSKA (reference sequence). CDR3 loop: CSAAAIETSGRSNQQFF.

This sequence joins TRBV5-1 and TRBJ2-1; the D call of TRBD1 rests on TCRdb alone, since no DNA is present to check it. This CDR3 has 14 residues. Per germline, CDR1 SGHRS and CDR2 YFSETQ. The CDR3 sequence: CASSRDRGNNEQFF.